The 31 T cell receptor beta chains in this list originate from one sample, sequenced in a study of cytomegalovirus exposure and HLA in healthy donors. PCR employed 60 Vbeta and 13 Jbeta primers. Some clones are missing from TCRdb's copy, which holds only in-frame ones; the method was immunoSEQ multiplex PCR. The profile shows roughly 100,000 clones, about 80% of them singletons. The sequenced sample was PBMCs. These receptor sequences come from a female donor in good health and CMV-seropositive.

V is TRBV28 and J is TRBJ1-2; 8 bases agree with TRBD1. Germline V gene data show CDR1 as MDHEN and CDR2 as SYDVKM. The J segment lost 5 bases and the V segment lost 4 bases, leaving 6 bases of the junction unmatched. This CDR3 region has 14 residues. CDR3 protein: CASSSDRVVYGYTF. CDR3 in DNA: TGTGCCAGCAGTTCGGACAGGGTCGTATATGGCTACACCTTC.

The chain's CDR3 is CASSQDRGNGDTQYF. DNA for the CDR3: TGTGCCAGCAGCCAGGACAGGGGGAATGGAGATACGCAGTATTTT. This chain uses TRBV7-9 with TRBJ2-3; 10 bases match TRBD1. This CDR3 is built from 15 residues. In germline, CDR1 is SEHNR, CDR2 FQNEAQ (reference sequence). With V trimmed by 5 bases and J by 5 bases, 7 bases remained unmatched.

The V and J genes are TRBV7-9 and TRBJ1-2; D unresolved. With 1 base removed from V and 8 bases from J, the gap between germline ends came to 11 bases. Germline V gene data show CDR1 as SEHNR and CDR2 as FQNEAQ (reference sequence). CDR3 length: 13 amino acids. CDR3 sequence: CASSLGGMGGYTF. The CDR3 DNA follows: TGTGCCAGCAGCTTAGGAGGGATGGGAGGCTACACCTTC.

This clone was recorded only once. This sequence joins TRBV6-5 and TRBJ1-2, with D possibly matching TRBD1 (6 bases). Germline V gene lookup returns CDR1 MNHEY and CDR2 SVGAGI. The CDR3 consists of 12 residues. The ends were cut back, 6 bases at V and 1 base at J, with 6 bases in the middle. CDR3 sequence reads: CASRGGNYGYTF. CDR3 DNA: TGTGCCAGCAGAGGGGGTAACTATGGCTACACCTTC.

The rearrangement links TRBV7-2 to TRBJ1-6; D unresolved. The germline CDR1 and CDR2 sequences are SGHTA and FQGNSA. The V end lost 5 bases, the J end lost 5 bases, and 10 bases lay between the germline ends. The CDR3 is 14 amino acids. DNA for the CDR3: TGTGCCAGCAGCCTTGGCGGGGATAATTCACCCCTCCACTTT. Translating it yields CASSLGGDNSPLHF.

Of note for this clone: Other DNA variants within this sample encode the same CDR3. V and J are TRBV7-3 and TRBJ2-1; perhaps TRBD1 as D (5 bases). V was clipped by 2 bases and J by 7 bases, with 9 bases between them. The CDR3 has 13 amino acids. The germline CDR1 and CDR2 sequences are SGHTA and FQGTGA. The CDR3, as DNA: TGTGCCAGCAGCTTAGGGCAGGGTAATGAGCAGTTCTTC. Protein: CASSLGQGNEQFF. The whole variable domain, remainder taken from reference TRBV7-3 and TRBJ2-1, is GAGVSQTPSNKVTEKGKYVELRCDPISGHTALYWYRQSLGQGPEFLIYFQGTGAADDSGLPNDRFFAVRPEGSVSTLKIQRTERGDSAVYLCASSLGQGNEQFFGPGTRLTVL.

In nucleotides, the CDR3 is TGTGCCAGCAGCGTAGATGCGAGACAGGGGAAATCCGAGCAGTACTTC. This codes for CASSVDARQGKSEQYF. The chain joins TRBV9 to TRBJ2-7; 8 bases align to TRBD1. The CDR3 has 16 residues. V trimming: 0 bases; J trimming: 6 bases; junction bases outside the gene matches: 11. Germline CDR1 SGDLS, CDR2 YYNGEE.

The chain couples TRBV7-2 to TRBJ2-3; 7 bases are shared with TRBD2. Germline V lookup: CDR1 SGHTA, CDR2 FQGNSA. There are 15 residues in the CDR3. Germline trimming cut 1 base from V and 0 bases from J; bases unmatched to any gene: 1. This chain's CDR3 is CASSLGSGSTDTQYF. CDR3 sequence (DNA): TGTGCCAGCAGCTTAGGTAGCGGGAGCACAGATACGCAGTATTTT.

This clone came up once. The V gene is TRBV2, the J gene TRBJ2-7; 7 bases fit TRBD1. Germline V lookup: CDR1 SNHLY, CDR2 FYNNEI. The V segment lost 8 bases and the J segment 11 bases; nucleotides outside the gene matches: 15. This CDR3 is 13 amino acids long. The CDR3 loop is CASATGASYPKYF. CDR3 DNA: TGTGCCAGCGCAACAGGGGCCTCCTATCCAAAGTACTTC.

The V gene is TRBV5-4, the J gene TRBJ2-2; TRBD2 aligns across 9 bases. The V gene end was trimmed by 4 bases and the J gene end by 6 bases; junction bases not matched to a gene: 7. Germline V gives CDR1 SGHNT, CDR2 YYREEE (reference sequence). CDR3 length: 15 residues. CDR3 coding DNA: TGTGCCAGCAGCCCTAGCGGGAATAGGGCCGGGGAGCTGTTTTTT. Residues: CASSPSGNRAGELFF.

A few counts support this clone. The J gene is TRBJ2-1, the V gene TRBV7-8; TRBD2 matches 7 bases. The CDR3 has 14 amino acids. Germline assignment: CDR1 SGHVS and CDR2 FQNEAQ. Germline trimming cut 5 bases from V and 2 bases from J; bases unmatched to any gene: 3. CDR3 in amino acids: CASSQGGAYNEQFF. The DNA for the CDR3 is TGTGCCAGCAGCCAGGGAGGGGCCTACAATGAGCAGTTCTTC.

The chain has TRBV2 and TRBJ1-4; TRBD1 might be the D (6 bases). Trimming pared 7 bases from V and 2 bases from J, leaving 8 bases between. This CDR3 contains 13 residues. From germline, CDR1 is SNHLY and CDR2 FYNNEI. The chain's CDR3 is CASNRETNEKLFF. The CDR3 DNA follows: TGTGCCAGCAACAGGGAGACTAATGAAAAACTGTTTTTT.

V usage is TRBV5-1 and J usage is TRBJ1-1; no clear D. Between the trimmed V and J ends, which lost 1 base and 0 bases, there was a span of 10 bases. Per germline, CDR1 SGHRS and CDR2 YFSETQ. CDR3 length: 15 residues. Here the CDR3 DNA reads TGCGCCAGCAGCTTGAAGCTTAGCATGAACACTGAAGCTTTCTTT. Protein product: CASSLKLSMNTEAFF.

The rearrangement links TRBV25-1 to TRBJ1-2; no clear D. Trimming left V 0 bases short and J 8 bases short, with 4 bases between. Germline V gene lookup returns CDR1 MGHDK and CDR2 SYGVNS. This CDR3 is 11 amino acids long. CDR3: CASSEYSGYTF. CDR3 DNA: TGTGCCAGCAGTGAATACTCGGGCTACACCTTC.

The chain carries TRBV5-1 and TRBJ2-3, with 11 nucleotides matching TRBD2. There are 15 residues in the CDR3. With 2 bases clipped from V and 5 bases from J, the junction kept 4 bases outside the gene matches. The V gene's germline CDR1 is SGHRS and CDR2 YFSETQ. The CDR3 reads CASSFGLAGGDTQYF. For the CDR3, the DNA is TGCGCCAGCAGCTTTGGGCTAGCGGGAGGAGATACGCAGTATTTT. The full variable domain, completed using reference TRBV5-1 and TRBJ2-3, is KAGVTQTPRYLIKTRGQQVTLSCSPISGHRSVSWYQQTPGQGLQFLFEYFSETQRNKGNFPGRFSGRQFSNSRSEMNVSTLELGDSALYLCASSFGLAGGDTQYFGPGTRLTVL.

The genes are TRBV30 and TRBJ2-7; 11 positions agree with TRBD1. The V and J ends lost 8 bases and 3 bases, in that order; junction bases with no gene match: 6. This CDR3 has 13 amino acids. Germline V CDR1 and CDR2: GTSNPN, SVGIG (reference sequence). DNA of the CDR3: TGTGCCGGCTCCGGGACAGGGGGCTACGAGCAGTACTTC. It translates to CAGSGTGGYEQYF.

This clone occurred once. The chain uses TRBV19 and TRBJ2-2; the D gene is possibly TRBD1 (7 bases). The CDR3 has 16 residues. Germline V gene lookup returns CDR1 LNHDA and CDR2 SQIVND (reference sequence). The V gene lost 2 bases and the J gene lost 4 bases, with 14 bases spanning the gap. The CDR3 sequence is CASSISAGGTTGELFF. The CDR3 DNA reads TGTGCCAGTAGTATATCAGCAGGGGGGACCACCGGGGAGCTGTTTTTT.

The chain carries TRBV7-8 and TRBJ2-3; maybe TRBD2 (5 bases). V was trimmed by 2 bases and J by 6 bases, leaving 12 bases between them. The CDR3 runs 14 residues. CDR1 and CDR2 (germline): SGHVS, FQNEAQ. CDR3 sequence (DNA): TGTGCCAGCAGCTTACAGGTCGGGAAGGATACGCAGTATTTT. Translation gives CASSLQVGKDTQYF.

The V gene is TRBV19, the J gene TRBJ1-6; D might be TRBD1 (5 bases). The CDR3 spans 15 residues. Germline-derived CDR1 and CDR2 are LNHDA and SQIVND (reference sequence). Trimming stripped 7 bases from V and 3 bases from J, with 13 bases between. CDR3 in DNA: TGTGCCAGTACCGGTGAAGGGGTCTATAATTCACCCCTCCACTTT. It codes for CASTGEGVYNSPLHF.

The sample holds a few counts of this clone. The V gene is TRBV12-5, the J gene TRBJ1-4; D remains ambiguous. From germline, CDR1 is LGHNT and CDR2 FRNRAP. Trimming removed 0 bases from V and 3 bases from J, with 23 bases in between. The CDR3 covers 20 residues. The CDR3 here is CASGLVSFAGVGEANEKLFF. The DNA of the CDR3 is TGTGCTAGTGGTTTGGTTTCTTTTGCCGGCGTTGGGGAGGCTAATGAAAAACTGTTTTTT.

This rearrangement joins TRBV28 to TRBJ1-5; 7 positions match TRBD1. Unmatched junction bases numbered 8, after V lost 6 bases and J lost 0 bases. CDR1 MDHEN and CDR2 SYDVKM come from the germline V gene. The CDR3 contains 16 residues. The CDR3 DNA is TGTGCCAGCAGGGCCGGGACAGCTTATAGCAATCAGCCCCAGCATTTT. Its protein is CASRAGTAYSNQPQHF. Using reference TRBV28 and TRBJ1-5 for the parts outside the CDR3, the full variable domain is DVKVTQSSRYLVKRTGEKVFLECVQDMDHENMFWYRQDPGLGLRLIYFSYDVKMKEKGDIPEGYSVSREKKERFSLILESASTNQTSMYLCASRAGTAYSNQPQHFGDGTRLSIL.

This sequence joins TRBV7-3 and TRBJ2-3; TRBD2 matches 9 bases. Germline V CDR1 and CDR2: SGHTA, FQGTGA. The CDR3 is 16 residues long. Trimming took 5 bases from V and 7 from J; bases not matched to a gene: 13. The CDR3 spells CASSPPVAGGGNTQYF. DNA for the CDR3: TGTGCCAGCAGCCCCCCCGTGGCGGGGGGGGGAAATACGCAGTATTTT.

V and J are TRBV27 and TRBJ1-2, with 9 bases aligning to TRBD1. The trim removed 1 base at V and 1 base at J, leaving 4 bases unmatched. Germline assignment: CDR1 MNHEY and CDR2 SMNVEV (reference sequence). The CDR3 covers 16 residues. In DNA form, the CDR3 reads TGTGCCAGCAGTTTATTTACAGGGGGCATTAACTATGGCTACACCTTC. Protein: CASSLFTGGINYGYTF.

This chain links TRBV27 with TRBJ2-1; the match to TRBD2 covers 11 bases. The J segment lost 2 bases and the V segment lost 8 bases, leaving 8 bases of the junction unmatched. CDR1 is MNHEY and CDR2 is SMNVEV in the germline V gene (reference sequence). The CDR3 extends over 16 amino acids. The CDR3 nucleotides are TGTGCCAGCTATACGACTAGCGGGGCGGCCTACAATGAGCAGTTCTTC. Encoded protein: CASYTTSGAAYNEQFF.

V usage is TRBV21-1 and J usage is TRBJ2-2; the table's D call, TRBD1, was not checked against the DNA. TRBV21-1 is deemed a pseudogene. The CDR3 consists of 14 residues. The CDR3 here is CASRDNLGTGELFF. The CDR3 DNA reads as TGTGCCAGTCGGGACAACTTAGGTACCGGGGAGCTGTTTTTT.

The chain employs TRBV9 and TRBJ1-2; perhaps TRBD1 as D (6 bases). This CDR3 is built from 15 residues. Germline V CDR1 and CDR2: SGDLS, YYNGEE. Deletions cut 3 bases from V and 1 base from J, with 13 bases between. DNA of the CDR3: TGTGCCAGCAGCGGGAACAGGGCAAATAACTATGGCTACACCTTC. This encodes CASSGNRANNYGYTF.

The chain recombines TRBV4-2 with TRBJ2-3; TRBD1 might be the D (6 bases). Germline CDR1 reads LGHNA; CDR2 reads YNFKEQ. V was trimmed by 1 base and J by 1 base, leaving 12 bases between them. The CDR3 runs to 16 residues. CDR3 loop: CASSQVVAGGTDTQYF. Here the CDR3 DNA reads TGTGCCAGCAGCCAAGTTGTGGCAGGGGGCACAGATACGCAGTATTTT.

The V call is TRBV28, the J call TRBJ1-4; no reliable D call. The V and J ends lost 1 base and 7 bases respectively, with 13 bases between them. Germline-derived CDR1 and CDR2 are MDHEN and SYDVKM. The CDR3 is 15 amino acids. The CDR3 bases are TGTGCCAGCAGTTTATCCGGCTGGTCGGGTGAAAAACTGTTTTTT. Translated: CASSLSGWSGEKLFF.

V usage is TRBV15 and J usage is TRBJ1-2; the match to TRBD1 covers 11 bases. The V and J ends lost 5 bases and 8 bases, in that order; junction bases with no gene match: 7. Germline V gene lookup returns CDR1 LNHNV and CDR2 YYDKDF (reference sequence). The CDR3 covers 14 residues. CDR3 loop: CATSRRTGGYGYTF. In DNA, the CDR3 is TGTGCCACCAGCCGTAGGACAGGGGGCTACGGCTACACCTTC.

This clone was seen more than once but under ten times. The chain uses TRBV5-1 and TRBJ2-7, with 14 bases lining up with TRBD2. Germline CDR1 is SGHRS and CDR2 is YFSETQ. The CDR3 totals 15 residues. Trimming at V came to 3 bases and at J to 4 bases, leaving 3 bases not matched to a gene. The CDR3 DNA is TGCGCCAGCAGCTCCGGGACTAGCGGGAGTTACGAGCAGTACTTC. Translating gives CASSSGTSGSYEQYF.

V gene TRBV14 combines with J gene TRBJ2-7; TRBD1 is a possible D gene (6 bases). The length of the CDR3 is 12 residues. Trimming cost V 3 bases and J 6 bases, with 9 bases left between them. CDR1 and CDR2 (germline): SGHDN, FVKESK. The DNA of the CDR3 is TGTGCCAGCAGCCAGCAGGGGATCGAGCAGTACTTC. Its translation is CASSQQGIEQYF.